This T cell receptor (beta chain) was obtained from a study of blood T cell repertoires in COVID-19. Study information: From the United States, Italy and Spain came samples of acute and convalescent COVID-19. PBMCs, B-cell-depleted T cells, or T cells provided the cDNA or gDNA that made up the material.

Per the authors' pipeline: Researchers report that nucleated cell counts were estimated from reference gene primer amplification. TCRdb's table, derived via immunoSEQ multiplex PCR, lists solely in-frame clones and lacks some. The DNA gave D and trimming, while V, J and clone size come from that table. In the table there are 60,000 to 95,000 clones, 90% to 95% of which are singletons. Trimming cost V 7 bases and J 4 bases, with 14 bases left between them. The CDR3 loop spans 13 amino acids. Germline V gives CDR1 SGHRS, CDR2 YFSETQ. The chain uses TRBV5-1 and TRBJ1-1, with a tentative D call TRBD1 (5 bases). Sample: peripheral blood. This receptor was obtained from a human donor in a cohort sampled during active COVID-19. This CDR3 reads CASLAGRGTEAFF. The CDR3 nucleotides are TGCGCCAGCCTTGCGGGACGGGGCACTGAAGCTTTCTTT.